Presented here are 8 T cell receptor beta chains from one specimen sequenced in a study of regulatory T cells in long-lasting Graves disease. Indicated time point: newly diagnosed GD, antithyroid drugs for less than 3 months. PBMC RNA was the source of the TCR library. Through Arm-PCR of CDR3 regions and iRepertoire HTBI primers, TCR beta libraries were built. TCRdb independently ran MiXCR on the multiplex PCR reads; one entry per CDR3 protein. Here the sample spans around 480,000 distinct CDR3 sequences, around 15% being singletons. These data were also filed under a second study, of T cells in Graves' hyperthyroidism and ophthalmopathy.

The starting material was peripheral blood mononuclear cells (PBMCs), obtained at new diagnosis, from a patient treated with antithyroid drugs. These TCRs come from a middle-aged man with Graves disease.

The chain has TRBV11-2 and TRBJ2-7; D is possibly TRBD1 (5 bases). This CDR3 has 13 residues. Germline lookup yields CDR1 SGHAT and CDR2 FQNNGV. V lost 2 bases and J 3 bases, leaving 8 bases between the germline ends. The CDR3 region has the DNA TGTGCCAGCAGCTTAAACAGGAACTACGAGCAGTACTTC. Protein product: CASSLNRNYEQYF.

This clonotype was picked up many times. The V and J genes are TRBV13 and TRBJ2-1, with 12 positions matching TRBD2. The DNA end favors TRBJ2-5, so the J call may be wrong. The germline CDR1 and CDR2 sequences are PRHDT and FYEKMQ (reference sequence). This CDR3 contains 18 residues. The DNA for the CDR3 is TGTGCCAGCAGTCCTGGGACTAGCGGGCCGAGTTGGGGAGGGACCCAGTACTTC. This translates into CASSPGTSGPSWGGTQYF.

The chain employs TRBV11-3 and TRBJ1-6; D not resolved. Trimming pared 5 bases from V and 8 bases from J, leaving 13 bases between. This CDR3 comprises 14 residues. Per the germline V gene, CDR1 is SGHNT and CDR2 is YENEEA. The CDR3 coding sequence is TGTGCCAGCAGCCCCGGGAGTACCCATTCACCCCTCCACTTT. Amino acids: CASSPGSTHSPLHF.

The sample holds many counts of this clonotype. The chain combines TRBV11-2 with TRBJ2-7; 9 bases fit TRBD1. CDR3 size: 14 residues. Germline CDR1 reads SGHAT; CDR2 reads FQNNGV. After removal of 5 bases from V and 4 bases from J, the junction contained 6 bases not matched to a gene. This chain's CDR3 is CASSGGQGLYEQYF. CDR3 in DNA: TGTGCCAGCAGCGGGGGACAGGGCCTTTACGAGCAGTACTTC.

The genes are TRBV2 and TRBJ2-3; 8 bases align to TRBD1. V lost 6 bases and J lost 3; bases outside the gene matches: 14. The CDR3 consists of 17 residues. The germline gives CDR1 SNHLY, CDR2 FYNNEI. CDR3 region: CASRERAGTGSTDTQYF. CDR3 nucleotides: TGTGCCAGCAGGGAACGAGCCGGGACAGGCAGTACAGATACGCAGTATTTT.

This clonotype was picked up many times. The rearrangement uses TRBV28 and TRBJ1-2; TRBD1 aligns across 7 bases. Germline V gene sequence: CDR1 MDHEN, CDR2 SYDVKM. This CDR3 has 14 residues. The V gene end was trimmed by 2 bases and the J gene end by 4 bases; junction bases not matched to a gene: 4. CDR3 sequence: CASSLPGGTYGYTF. DNA for the CDR3: TGTGCCAGCAGTTTACCAGGGGGGACCTATGGCTACACCTTC.

The V and J genes are TRBV12-3 or TRBV12-4 and TRBJ2-2; 11 bases agree with TRBD2. The trim removed 7 bases at V and 3 bases at J, leaving 7 bases unmatched. This CDR3 comprises 16 residues. The CDR3 is CASTHSGRADTGELFF. The DNA of the CDR3 is TGTGCCAGCACACATAGCGGGAGGGCCGACACCGGGGAGCTGTTTTTT.

Worth noting for this clonotype: A much larger clone lies a single base off, so this may be a read error. Written as DNA, the CDR3 is TGTGCCAGCACCTGGGCGTGGGAGAATCAGCCCCAGCGTTTT. This translates into CASTWAWENQPQRF. The chain recombines TRBV2 with TRBJ1-5; D not resolved. CDR3 length: 14 residues. Germline values: CDR1 SNHLY, CDR2 FYNNEI.